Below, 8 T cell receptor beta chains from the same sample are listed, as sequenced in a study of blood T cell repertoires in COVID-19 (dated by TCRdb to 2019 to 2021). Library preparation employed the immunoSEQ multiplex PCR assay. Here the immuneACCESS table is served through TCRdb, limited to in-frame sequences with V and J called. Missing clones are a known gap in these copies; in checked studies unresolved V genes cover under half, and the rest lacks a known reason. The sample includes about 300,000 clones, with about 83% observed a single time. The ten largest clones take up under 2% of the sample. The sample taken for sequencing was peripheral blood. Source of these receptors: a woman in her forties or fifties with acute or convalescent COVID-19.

CDR3 residues: CASTGTSYNEQFF. In DNA form, the CDR3 reads TGTGCCAGCACCGGGACTAGCTACAATGAGCAGTTCTTC. The J gene is TRBJ2-1, the V gene TRBV12-3 or TRBV12-4; 8 positions match TRBD2. The V and J ends lost 7 bases and 3 bases, in that order; junction bases with no gene match: 2. The CDR3 sequence is 13 residues long.

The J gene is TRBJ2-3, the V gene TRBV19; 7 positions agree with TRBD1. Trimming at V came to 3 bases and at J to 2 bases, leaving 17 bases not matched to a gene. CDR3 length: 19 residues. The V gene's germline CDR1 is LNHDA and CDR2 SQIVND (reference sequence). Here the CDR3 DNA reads TGTGCCAGTAGTATTGGGGCCACGGGTACGAGGGGGCACACAGATACGCAGTATTTT. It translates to CASSIGATGTRGHTDTQYF.

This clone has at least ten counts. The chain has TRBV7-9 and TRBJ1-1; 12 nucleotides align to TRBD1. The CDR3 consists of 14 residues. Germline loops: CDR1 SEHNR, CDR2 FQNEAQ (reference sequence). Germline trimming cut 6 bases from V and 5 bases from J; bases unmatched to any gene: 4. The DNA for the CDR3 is TGTGCCAGCAGGGGGACAGGGGGCCAGACTGAAGCTTTCTTT. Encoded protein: CASRGTGGQTEAFF.

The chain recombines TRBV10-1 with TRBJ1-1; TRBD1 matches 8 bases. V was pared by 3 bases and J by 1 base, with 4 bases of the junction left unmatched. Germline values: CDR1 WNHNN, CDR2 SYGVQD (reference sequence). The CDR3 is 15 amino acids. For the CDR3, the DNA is TGCGCCAGCAGTGATAGGACAGGGCAGAACACTGAAGCTTTCTTT. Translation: CASSDRTGQNTEAFF.

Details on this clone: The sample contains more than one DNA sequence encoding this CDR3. The chain's CDR3 is CASSMGQGYEQYF. The CDR3 coding sequence is TGTGCCAGTAGTATGGGACAGGGGTACGAGCAGTACTTC. This chain joins TRBV19 and TRBJ2-7; TRBD1 agrees at 10 bases. Looked up from germline, CDR1 is LNHDA and CDR2 is SQIVND (reference sequence). The V and J ends lost 3 bases and 4 bases, in that order; junction bases with no gene match: 0. The CDR3 sequence is 13 residues long.

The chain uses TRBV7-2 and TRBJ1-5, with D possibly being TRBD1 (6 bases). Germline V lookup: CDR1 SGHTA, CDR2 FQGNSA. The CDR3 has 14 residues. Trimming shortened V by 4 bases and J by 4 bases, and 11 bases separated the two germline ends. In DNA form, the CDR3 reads TGTGCCAGCAGCTCCTACAGGGATAATCAGCCCCAGCATTTT. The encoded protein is CASSSYRDNQPQHF.

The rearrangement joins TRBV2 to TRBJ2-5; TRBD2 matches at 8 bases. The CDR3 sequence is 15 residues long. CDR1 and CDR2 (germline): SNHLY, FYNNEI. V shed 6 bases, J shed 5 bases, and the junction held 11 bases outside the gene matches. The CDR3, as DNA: TGTGCCAGCAGCGTGGAGCGGGAGTCCCCGGAGACCCAGTACTTC. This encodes CASSVERESPETQYF.

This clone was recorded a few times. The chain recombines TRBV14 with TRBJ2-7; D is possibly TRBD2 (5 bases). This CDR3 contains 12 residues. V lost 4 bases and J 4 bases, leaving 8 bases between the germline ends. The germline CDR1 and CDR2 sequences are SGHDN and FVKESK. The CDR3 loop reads CASSRSGYEQYF. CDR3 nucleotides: TGTGCCAGCAGCCGGTCGGGGTACGAGCAGTACTTC.